Listed below are T cell receptor beta chains from one sample, sequenced in a study of cytotoxic CD8 clonotypes in ibrutinib-treated CLL. Assay: immunoSEQ multiplex PCR; the TCRdb copy retains only in-frame clones and omits some. The table has 130,000 to 150,000 clones, around 93% seen once; the top ten hold 10% to 14%. The sequencing here drew on PBMCs, taken after 12 months of ibrutinib treatment. The origin of the receptors is a human donor with chronic lymphocytic leukemia. Each CDR3 is given with its conserved first and last residue. D genes are given only for firm matches. The size entry is marked missing in some rows and otherwise reads once, few, many or a size class.

J | size | D | V | CDR3 | DNA
TRBJ2-2 | NA | NA | TRBV5-1 | CASRWDTGELFF | TGCGCCAGCAGATGGGACACCGGGGAGCTGTTTTTT
TRBJ2-1 | NA | TRBD2 | TRBV9 | CASSVGTSETYNEQFF | TGTGCCAGCAGCGTAGGGACTAGCGAAACCTACAATGAGCAGTTCTTC
TRBJ2-2 | NA | NA | TRBV7-3 | CASSFSTAQSGELFF | TGTGCCAGCAGCTTTAGTACGGCGCAATCCGGGGAGCTGTTTTTT
TRBJ2-7 | NA | NA | TRBV27 | CATKERTTSYEQYF | TGTGCCACCAAAGAGCGGACCACCTCCTACGAGCAGTACTTC
TRBJ2-2 | NA | TRBD2 | TRBV18 | CASSPPGTTLSGELFF | TGTGCCAGCTCACCACCCGGGACTACTCTTTCCGGGGAGCTGTTTTTT
TRBJ1-1 | NA | NA | TRBV19 | CASSFAGTDTEAFF | TGTGCCAGTAGTTTCGCCGGGACGGACACTGAAGCTTTCTTT
TRBJ2-5 | NA | TRBD2 | TRBV10-2 | CASRPSSGAGGTQYF | TGCGCCAGCAGACCTTCGTCAGGGGCGGGGGGGACCCAGTACTTC
TRBJ2-2 | NA | TRBD2 | TRBV27 | CASSFHHLAGENTGELFF | TGTGCCAGCAGTTTTCACCATCTAGCGGGAGAGAACACCGGGGAGCTGTTTTTT
TRBJ2-3 | NA | NA | TRBV2 | CASSEDLSGSTDTQYF | TGTGCCAGCAGTGAAGATCTATCGGGGTCCACAGATACGCAGTATTTT
TRBJ1-4 | NA | NA | TRBV6-5 | CASSTNSGPREKLFF | TGTGCCAGCAGTACCAACTCGGGTCCGAGGGAAAAACTGTTTTTT
TRBJ1-1 | once | NA | TRBV18 | CASSPTAVVYTEAFF | TGTGCCAGCTCACCAACTGCGGTGGTATACACTGAAGCTTTCTTT
TRBJ2-5 | NA | NA | TRBV18 | CASSPLMGRETQYF | TGTGCCAGCTCACCACTAATGGGCAGGGAGACCCAGTACTTC
TRBJ2-1 | NA | NA | TRBV19 | CASSKGGKVEEQFF | TGTGCCAGTAGCAAAGGGGGTAAGGTTGAAGAGCAGTTCTTC
TRBJ2-6 | NA | NA | TRBV6-6 | CASSPHGEAGANVLTF | TGTGCCAGCAGCCCCCATGGTGAGGCTGGGGCCAACGTCCTGACTTTC
TRBJ2-1 | NA | TRBD2 | TRBV11-3 | CASSRLAGLNEQFF | TGTGCCAGCAGCCGACTAGCGGGGCTAAATGAGCAGTTCTTC
TRBJ2-3 | NA | NA | TRBV25-1 | CASSAETSTDTQYF | TGTGCCAGCAGTGCAGAAACTAGCACAGATACGCAGTATTTT
TRBJ1-1 | NA | NA | TRBV27 | CASSLGTAIKNTEAFF | TGTGCCAGCAGTTTAGGGACGGCGATTAAGAACACTGAAGCTTTCTTT
TRBJ2-2 | NA | NA | TRBV5-8 | CASSLFWQGNTGELFF | TGTGCCAGCAGCTTGTTCTGGCAGGGTAACACCGGGGAGCTGTTTTTT
TRBJ2-5 | NA | NA | TRBV19 | CASSMGPRRGTETQYF | TGTGCCAGTAGTATGGGGCCCCGAAGGGGGACAGAGACCCAGTACTTC
TRBJ1-1 | NA | TRBD1 | TRBV19 | CASSISRDRGRLVVGAFF | TGTGCCAGTAGTATCTCGAGGGACAGGGGGCGTTTAGTGGTTGGAGCTTTCTTT
TRBJ2-7 | NA | TRBD2 | TRBV9 | CASSVDSGSYSYEQYF | TGTGCCAGCAGCGTAGACAGCGGGAGCTATTCCTACGAGCAGTACTTC
TRBJ2-1 | NA | TRBD2 | TRBV7-2 | CASSPFGLAGNNEQFF | TGTGCCAGCAGCCCCTTTGGACTAGCGGGGAACAATGAGCAGTTCTTC